A selection of T cell receptor beta chains follows, all from one sample in a study of blood T cells in healthy people across ages. TCRdb re-analysed the 5' RACE reads in MiXCR, keeping a single row per CDR3 protein. The sample includes 700,000 or so distinct CDR3 sequences, about 20% of them seen just once. Sample: blood. The receptors stem from a man aged 65-85 years in good health. The CDR3 runs from the conserved cysteine through the conserved F or W. Fields, in order: CDR3 DNA, CDR3 protein, D gene, J gene, CDR3 length, clone size, V gene. The D gene is left open where the match is weak. Expanded clones are given a class, and other clones once, few, many or no size at all.

DNA: TGTGCCAGCAGCCAAGTGAGGGCAGGAAACACCATATATTTT; CDR3: CASSQVRAGNTIYF; D: NA; J: TRBJ1-3; length: 14; size: few; V: TRBV4-2
DNA: TGTGCCAGCAGCTTTCAGGGAACACTTACAGATACGCAGTATTTT; CDR3: CASSFQGTLTDTQYF; D: NA; J: TRBJ2-3; length: 15; size: few; V: TRBV5-4
DNA: TGTGCCAGCAGCCACCTAGCCGGGACTAGCGGGCTTAGCACAGATACGCAGTATTTT; CDR3: CASSHLAGTSGLSTDTQYF; D: TRBD2; J: TRBJ2-3; length: 19; size: once; V: TRBV3-1
DNA: TGTGCCAGCAGTTTATGGGGCAGTACAACTAATGAAAAACTGTTTTTT; CDR3: CASSLWGSTTNEKLFF; D: NA; J: TRBJ1-4; length: 16; size: few; V: TRBV27
DNA: TGCGCCAGCAGCCCGGACACCTATGAAAACTATGGCTACACCTTC; CDR3: CASSPDTYENYGYTF; D: NA; J: TRBJ1-2; length: 15; size: many; V: TRBV5-1
DNA: TGTGCCAGCAGCTTAGTCGGGACTAGCCCTAATCCCGAACACTTC; CDR3: CASSLVGTSPNPEHF; D: TRBD2; J: TRBJ2-4; length: 15; size: few; V: TRBV7-2
DNA: TGCAGTGCCCGCCCTTCGGGACTCGTGCTAAATGAGCAGTTCTTC; CDR3: CSARPSGLVLNEQFF; D: NA; J: TRBJ2-1; length: 15; size: NA; V: TRBV20-1
DNA: TGTGCCAGCAGCTTAAATCCTTCTAACATTCAGTACTTC; CDR3: CASSLNPSNIQYF; D: NA; J: TRBJ2-4; length: 13; size: few; V: TRBV11-2
DNA: TGCAGTGCAAACCAGGGGTGGGGAAACACCATATATTTT; CDR3: CSANQGWGNTIYF; D: NA; J: TRBJ1-3; length: 13; size: NA; V: TRBV20-1
DNA: TGCGCCAGCAGCTTGGCGGACAGGGGATCTAATCAGCCCCAGCATTTT; CDR3: CASSLADRGSNQPQHF; D: TRBD1; J: TRBJ1-5; length: 16; size: once; V: TRBV5-1
DNA: TGCGCCAGCAGCTCGGGGACAGTGGTCAACACTGAAGCTTTCTTT; CDR3: CASSSGTVVNTEAFF; D: TRBD1; J: TRBJ1-1; length: 15; size: NA; V: TRBV5-1
DNA: TGTGCCAGCAGTGAAAGGGCAGGGGCGAGTCGGCAAGAGACCCAGTACTTC; CDR3: CASSERAGASRQETQYF; D: NA; J: TRBJ2-5; length: 17; size: NA; V: TRBV2